The clone carrying this TCR beta chain has ten or more counts. The data belong to a study of blood T cells in healthy people across ages. Across the whole study: Every two T cells gave about one barcoded beta molecule via template switching.

The authors ran a second PCR of 7 to 11 cycles using a sample-barcoded 5' primer and a J-beta primer mix. A 12-random-nucleotide template-switch adaptor tagged each cDNA molecule. All samples gave at least 2.5 million CDR3-containing paired-end reads. TCRdb fed the 5' RACE reads into MiXCR, producing one record per CDR3 protein. The table lists some 940,000 distinct CDR3 sequences, just under 30% of them singletons, with more than 8.5% in the top ten. V lost 5 bases and J lost 4, with 14 bases in between. The germline V gene has CDR1 MNHEY and CDR2 SVGEGT. CDR3 size: 14 residues. This sample was also put to use in a study of T cells of mothers and their children.

The sequence came from a woman in her thirties or forties in good health. Source material: blood. The V gene is TRBV6-2 or TRBV6-3, the J gene TRBJ1-2, with D perhaps TRBD1 (5 bases). CDR3 DNA sequence: TGTGCCAGCAGTCAGCCGGGACGGAGCTATGGCTACACCTTC. The encoded protein is CASSQPGRSYGYTF.